Following are 20 T cell receptor beta chains from one sample sequenced in a study of T cell repertoires in ileal Crohn's disease. Libraries were prepared by immunoSEQ multiplex PCR; TCRdb keeps only in-frame clonotypes and omits some of them. The data show fewer than 7,500 clones, 55% to 75% seen once. Described time point: proximal margin of the surgical specimen (macroscopically non-inflamed). Sequencing was done on a sample of ileal tissue. The receptors derive from an adult with Crohn's disease.

This chain links TRBV5-1 with TRBJ2-3; possibly TRBD2 for D (5 bases). Per germline, CDR1 SGHRS and CDR2 YFSETQ. Between the trimmed V and J ends, which lost 0 bases and 0 bases, there was a span of 8 bases. The CDR3 totals 15 residues. The DNA for the CDR3 is TGCGCCAGCAGCTTGGTTAGCGCTAGCACAGATACGCAGTATTTT. Amino acid sequence: CASSLVSASTDTQYF.

The chain couples TRBV7-3 to TRBJ2-1; tentative D call: TRBD1 (5 bases). This CDR3 is 12 amino acids long. The V gene lost 1 base and the J gene lost 8 bases, with 6 bases spanning the gap. The germline V gene encodes CDR1 SGHTA and CDR2 FQGTGA. The CDR3 bases are TGTGCCAGCAGCTTAATAGGGGATGAGCAGTTCTTC. It specifies CASSLIGDEQFF.

The chain couples TRBV28 to TRBJ1-3; no firm D call. Looked up from germline, CDR1 is MDHEN and CDR2 is SYDVKM. The germline V and J ends were trimmed by 3 bases and 0 bases, with 15 bases remaining between them. This CDR3 spans 17 amino acids. This CDR3 is CASSFYLNTPSGNTIYF. DNA for the CDR3: TGTGCCAGCAGTTTTTACCTCAATACTCCCTCTGGAAACACCATATATTTT. Full variable domain (outside the CDR3, taken from reference TRBV28 and TRBJ1-3): DVKVTQSSRYLVKRTGEKVFLECVQDMDHENMFWYRQDPGLGLRLIYFSYDVKMKEKGDIPEGYSVSREKKERFSLILESASTNQTSMYLCASSFYLNTPSGNTIYFGEGSWLTVV.

V and J are TRBV29-1 and TRBJ2-1, with a possible D match to TRBD1 (5 bases). The CDR3 is 12 amino acids. CDR1 SQVTM and CDR2 ANQGSEA come from the germline V gene. V was clipped by 8 bases and J by 15 bases, with 23 bases between them. CDR3 nucleotides: TGCAGCCTATGGACACCCGCCGTGGGTCGGTTCTTC. This translates into CSLWTPAVGRFF.

This rearrangement joins TRBV28 to TRBJ2-7; D may be TRBD1 or TRBD2 (5 bases each). The germline V gene has CDR1 MDHEN and CDR2 SYDVKM. The CDR3 is 15 amino acids. The V and J ends lost 7 bases and 9 bases respectively, with 25 bases between them. CDR3 in DNA: TGTGCCAGCAAACCCCTTCACGAAGACCGGGACGGGCAGTACTTC. This sequence encodes CASKPLHEDRDGQYF.

This chain links TRBV6-6 with TRBJ1-5; D is ambiguous. The CDR3 has 12 amino acids. V was trimmed by 6 bases and J by 1 base, leaving 4 bases between them. Germline values: CDR1 MNHNY, CDR2 SVGAGI (reference sequence). The CDR3 coding sequence is TGTGCCAGCAGGCAAAGCAATCAGCCCCAGCATTTT. Translated: CASRQSNQPQHF.

The rearrangement links TRBV5-1 to TRBJ2-5; TRBD2 matches at 14 bases. The CDR3 covers 16 residues. After removal of 4 bases from V and 2 bases from J, the junction contained 4 bases not matched to a gene. The germline gives CDR1 SGHRS, CDR2 YFSETQ. CDR3 sequence: CASSPGLAGAQETQYF. The CDR3 DNA follows: TGCGCCAGCAGCCCGGGACTAGCGGGAGCACAAGAGACCCAGTACTTC.

V is TRBV6-5 and J is TRBJ1-5; D is undetermined. CDR3 length equals 13 residues. CDR1 is MNHEY, CDR2 SVGAGI, per germline. The V and J ends lost 6 bases and 0 bases respectively, with 6 bases between them. The CDR3 is CASRLDSNQPQHF. CDR3 DNA sequence: TGTGCCAGCAGGCTGGATAGCAATCAGCCCCAGCATTTT.

This clone was observed a few times. V usage is TRBV11-2 and J usage is TRBJ2-2; the D is unclear. V was cut by 1 base and J by 6 bases, with 12 bases left in between. Germline values: CDR1 SGHAT, CDR2 FQNNGV. The CDR3 consists of 15 residues. In DNA form, the CDR3 reads TGTGCCAGCAGCTTAGTCTCTCCAGTGCCCGGGGAGCTGTTTTTT. Its translation: CASSLVSPVPGELFF.

The rearrangement joins TRBV30 to TRBJ1-2; D not certain. Germline V CDR1 and CDR2: GTSNPN, SVGIG (reference sequence). The germline V and J ends were trimmed by 5 bases and 4 bases, with 5 bases remaining between them. CDR3 length: 10 residues. DNA of the CDR3: TGTGCCTGGGGTACCTATGGCTACACCTTC. Protein: CAWGTYGYTF.

The V gene is TRBV7-3, the J gene TRBJ2-7; D is possibly TRBD1 or TRBD2 (5 bases each). Between the trimmed V and J ends, which lost 2 bases and 6 bases, there was a span of 8 bases. The V gene's germline CDR1 is SGHTA and CDR2 FQGTGA. The CDR3 length is 12 residues. The CDR3, as DNA: TGTGCCAGCAGCTTAGCAGGGAGCGAGCAGTACTTC. It yields the protein CASSLAGSEQYF. The entire variable domain, with the rest obtained from reference TRBV7-3 and TRBJ2-7, is as follows: GAGVSQTPSNKVTEKGKYVELRCDPISGHTALYWYRQSLGQGPEFLIYFQGTGAADDSGLPNDRFFAVRPEGSVSTLKIQRTERGDSAVYLCASSLAGSEQYFGPGTRLTVT.

Details on this clone: Within the sample, other DNA sequences also encode this same CDR3. The chain uses TRBV29-1 and TRBJ1-3; D is undetermined. Trimming stripped 7 bases from V and 0 bases from J, with 7 bases between. CDR3 size: 12 residues. Germline values: CDR1 SQVTM, CDR2 ANQGSEA. In nucleotides, the CDR3 is TGCAGCGCCCGGTACTCTGGAAACACCATATATTTT. Translation: CSARYSGNTIYF.

The chain has TRBV27 and TRBJ1-1, with D hard to call. This CDR3 spans 12 amino acids. CDR1 is MNHEY and CDR2 is SMNVEV in the germline V gene (reference sequence). Trimming cost V 3 bases and J 4 bases, with 6 bases left between them. In nucleotides, the CDR3 is TGTGCCAGCAGTTTTTTTGGCACTGAAGCTTTCTTT. This translates into CASSFFGTEAFF.

The chain has TRBV27 and TRBJ1-5; tentative D call: TRBD1 (6 bases). Looked up from germline, CDR1 is MNHEY and CDR2 is SMNVEV (reference sequence). V was cut by 5 bases and J by 3 bases, with 14 bases left in between. The CDR3 contains 15 residues. The CDR3 coding sequence is TGTGCCAGCAGTCCTCGACAGGTTTCCAATCAGCCCCAGCATTTT. It translates to CASSPRQVSNQPQHF.

This CDR3 reads CAISESFGTAGAGNTIYF. CDR3 DNA sequence: TGTGCCATCAGTGAGTCGTTTGGGACAGCCGGAGCCGGAAACACCATATATTTT. The V call is TRBV10-3, the J call TRBJ1-3; 7 nucleotides agree with TRBD1. CDR1 is ENHRY and CDR2 is SYGVKD in the germline V gene. V trimming: 0 bases; J trimming: 4 bases; junction bases outside the gene matches: 12. The CDR3 length is 18 residues.

This clone was seen once. This chain connects TRBV4-2 to TRBJ2-1, with 8 bases fitting TRBD2. Germline-derived CDR1 and CDR2 are LGHNA and YNFKEQ. Germline trimming cut 1 base from V and 6 bases from J; bases unmatched to any gene: 8. The CDR3 is 16 residues long. The CDR3 nucleotides read TGTGCCAGCAGCCAAGCCGCCGGGACTAGTCGCAATGAGCAGTTCTTC. Its protein is CASSQAAGTSRNEQFF.

The V and J genes are TRBV7-8 and TRBJ2-7; TRBD2 aligns across 8 bases. The CDR3 is 16 amino acids. CDR1 SGHVS and CDR2 FQNEAQ come from the germline V gene. The trim removed 6 bases at V and 5 bases at J, leaving 15 bases unmatched. CDR3 region: CASRRGGPTLGNEQYF. DNA of the CDR3: TGTGCCAGCAGACGGGGGGGACCCACCCTCGGCAACGAGCAGTACTTC.

This clone was seen a few times. The sample carries other DNA sequences with the same CDR3. V usage is TRBV27 and J usage is TRBJ1-1; the match to TRBD1 covers 7 bases. V gave up 8 bases and J gave up 2 bases; unmatched junction bases: 5. The CDR3 runs to 13 residues. The germline CDR1 and CDR2 sequences are MNHEY and SMNVEV (reference sequence). This CDR3 is CASRRDSNTEAFF. DNA of the CDR3: TGTGCCAGCCGCCGGGACAGTAACACTGAAGCTTTCTTT.

The table lists this clone with a count of one. The CDR3 DNA reads as TGTGCCAGCAGTGCTACAGGGGGCCTCTATGGCTACACCTTC. Translation gives CASSATGGLYGYTF. The V gene is TRBV28, the J gene TRBJ1-2; 9 nucleotides agree with TRBD1. CDR1 is MDHEN and CDR2 is SYDVKM in the germline V gene. The V segment lost 5 bases and the J segment 4 bases; nucleotides outside the gene matches: 5. This CDR3 contains 14 residues.

The J gene is TRBJ2-7, the V gene TRBV11-2; 8 bases are a match to TRBD1. The CDR3 is 14 amino acids. Germline V gene sequence: CDR1 SGHAT, CDR2 FQNNGV. V dropped 5 bases and J dropped 5; count of bases not matched to a gene: 8. The CDR3 DNA is TGTGCCAGCAGCCGAGGTAGGACAGGGAACGAGCAGTACTTC. This codes for CASSRGRTGNEQYF. Supplemented by reference TRBV11-2 and TRBJ2-7, the full variable domain reads EAGVAQSPRYKIIEKRQSVAFWCNPISGHATLYWYQQILGQGPKLLIQFQNNGVVDDSQLPKDRFSAERLKGVDSTLKIQPAKLEDSAVYLCASSRGRTGNEQYFGPGTRLTVT.